What follows describes a single T cell receptor (beta chain). TCRdb analysed the RT-PCR reads with MiXCR anew, one entry per CDR3 protein. The data show about 960,000 distinct CDR3 sequences, with more than 15% seen just once and around 6% held by the top ten. This sample is drawn from a study of patients and donors after allogeneic stem cell transplantation. This CDR3 is 16 amino acids long. V was shortened by 5 bases and J by 4 bases, with 18 bases between the two germline ends. Germline V gene sequence: CDR1 MNHNS, CDR2 SASEGT. The sequence came from a human donor who was either an allogeneic HSCT recipient or a stem cell or donor lymphocyte infusion donor (not recorded which). It is not recorded whose cells these are; they may come from a transplant donor. What was sequenced was blood, either unsorted or a sorted T cell fraction (not recorded which). The chain uses TRBV6-1 and TRBJ2-1; D is perhaps TRBD2 (7 bases). CDR3 amino acids: CASSPRPGGPYNEQFF. CDR3 DNA sequence: TGTGCCAGCAGTCCCCGTCCGGGGGGCCCTTACAATGAGCAGTTCTTC.